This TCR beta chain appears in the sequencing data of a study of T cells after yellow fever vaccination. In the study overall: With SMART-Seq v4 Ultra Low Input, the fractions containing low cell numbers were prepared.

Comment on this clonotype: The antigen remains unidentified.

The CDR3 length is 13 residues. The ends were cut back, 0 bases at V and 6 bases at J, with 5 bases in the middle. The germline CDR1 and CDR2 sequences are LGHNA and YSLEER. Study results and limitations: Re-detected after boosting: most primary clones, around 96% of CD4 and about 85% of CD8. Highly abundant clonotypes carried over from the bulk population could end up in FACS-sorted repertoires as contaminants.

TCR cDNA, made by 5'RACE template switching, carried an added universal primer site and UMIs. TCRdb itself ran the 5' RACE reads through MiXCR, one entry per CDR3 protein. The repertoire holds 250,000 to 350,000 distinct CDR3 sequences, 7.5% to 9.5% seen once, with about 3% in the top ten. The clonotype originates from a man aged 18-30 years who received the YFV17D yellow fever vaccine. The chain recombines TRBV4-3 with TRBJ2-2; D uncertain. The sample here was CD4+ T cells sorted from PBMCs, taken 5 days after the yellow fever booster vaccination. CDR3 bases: TGCGCCAGCAGCCAAGATTCGGCCGGGGAGCTGTTTTTT. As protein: CASSQDSAGELFF.